The 13 T cell receptor beta chains reported below all come from one sample, sequenced in a study of cytomegalovirus exposure and HLA in healthy donors. The PCR employed 60 Vbeta primers together with 13 Jbeta primers. Profiling relied on immunoSEQ multiplex PCR, and the TCRdb table lists in-frame clones only, not all of them. This table has about 200,000 clones, roughly 80% appearing once. Material: PBMCs. The receptors were gathered from a girl aged 2-10 years in good health and CMV-seronegative.

This rearrangement joins TRBV2 to TRBJ2-2, with TRBD1 matching 11 bases. V shed 7 bases and J 6 bases; nucleotides not matched to a gene: 10. Germline V CDR1 and CDR2: SNHLY, FYNNEI. The CDR3 has 16 residues. This chain's CDR3 is CASNKRGGQGAGELFF. The CDR3 DNA reads as TGTGCCAGCAACAAAAGGGGGGGACAGGGGGCCGGGGAGCTGTTTTTT.

This clone was picked up a small number of times. Relative to the germline gene, one junction end is altered; a read error may explain this. V and J are TRBV28 and TRBJ2-7, with TRBD2 matching 10 bases. CDR3 length: 11 amino acids. Germline loops: CDR1 MDHEN, CDR2 SYDVKM. This CDR3 reads CASSSGLALNF. CDR3 coding DNA: TGTGCCAGCAGTTCGGGACTAGCGCTTAACTTC.

CDR3 loop: CASTRYFMYEQYF. As DNA, the CDR3 is TGTGCCAGCACCAGGTATTTTATGTACGAGCAGTACTTC. V is TRBV6-1 and J is TRBJ2-7; the D is unclear. Trimming pared 7 bases from V and 4 bases from J, leaving 14 bases between. This CDR3 comprises 13 residues. In germline, CDR1 is MNHNS, CDR2 SASEGT.

This clone was seen only a few times. The gene calls are TRBV11-2 and TRBJ1-5; no firm D call. The length of the CDR3 is 14 residues. Germline CDR1 SGHAT, CDR2 FQNNGV. The V end lost 1 base, the J end lost 3 bases, and 7 bases lay between the germline ends. The DNA of the CDR3 is TGTGCCAGCAGCTTAGGGGCCTACAATCAGCCCCAGCATTTT. Residues: CASSLGAYNQPQHF.

The V call is TRBV29-1, the J call TRBJ1-4, with D maybe TRBD1 (6 bases). This CDR3 is 14 amino acids long. In germline, CDR1 is SQVTM, CDR2 ANQGSEA. Trimming left V 6 bases short and J 5 bases short, with 16 bases between. For the CDR3, the DNA is TGCAGCGTCTACCAAACAGGGCGGAATGAAAAACTGTTTTTT. It encodes CSVYQTGRNEKLFF.

The V call is TRBV5-6, the J call TRBJ2-1; D may be TRBD1 (7 bases). CDR3 length equals 12 residues. The germline gives CDR1 SGHDT, CDR2 YYEEEE. Trimming pared 5 bases from V and 12 bases from J, leaving 15 bases between. The CDR3 here is CASRAGGRPQFF. CDR3 bases: TGTGCCAGCAGGGCAGGGGGGCGGCCGCAGTTCTTC.

The CDR3 sequence: CAASERTYNEQFF. The DNA for the CDR3 is TGTGCCGCGAGCGAGCGGACCTACAATGAGCAGTTCTTC. The chain employs TRBV2 and TRBJ2-1; TRBD2 is a possible D gene (5 bases). Trimming pared 11 bases from V and 2 bases from J, leaving 13 bases between. CDR1 and CDR2 from the germline V gene are SNHLY and FYNNEI. The CDR3 runs 13 residues. The full variable domain, with the rest looked up from reference TRBV2 and TRBJ2-1, is EPEVTQTPSHQVTQMGQEVILRCVPISNHLYFYWYRQILGQKVEFLVSFYNNEISEKSEIFDDQFSVERPDGSNFTLKIRSTKLEDSAMYFCAASERTYNEQFFGPGTRLTVL.

This clone was detected only once. J is TRBJ1-5 and V is TRBV7-2; maybe TRBD1 (6 bases). Germline lookup yields CDR1 SGHTA and CDR2 FQGNSA. The CDR3 contains 15 residues. Trimming cost V 5 bases and J 3 bases, with 14 bases left between them. The CDR3 DNA is TGTGCCAGCAGCGGGGTAGGACAGTACAATCAGCCCCAGCATTTT. This codes for CASSGVGQYNQPQHF.

This clone is a singleton in its sample. The rearrangement joins TRBV15 to TRBJ2-7, with TRBD2 matching over 11 bases. CDR1 and CDR2 from the germline V gene are LNHNV and YYDKDF (reference sequence). This CDR3 spans 17 amino acids. V trimming: 0 bases; J trimming: 3 bases; junction bases outside the gene matches: 7. The chain's CDR3 is CATSRDYSGTSGYEQYF. CDR3 nucleotides: TGTGCCACCAGCAGAGATTATTCCGGGACTAGCGGCTACGAGCAGTACTTC.

The chain links TRBV5-6 to TRBJ2-5, with a weak D call TRBD2 (7 bases). Trimming removed 4 bases at V and 7 bases at J, with 20 bases between. The CDR3 contains 15 residues. CDR1 SGHDT and CDR2 YYEEEE come from the germline V gene. CDR3 protein: CASSPRGGLLGTQYF. The CDR3 region has the DNA TGTGCCAGCAGCCCGAGGGGGGGACTTTTAGGGACCCAGTACTTC.

This clone occurred once. This chain joins TRBV20-1 and TRBJ2-1; a possible D gene is TRBD2 (6 bases). The CDR3 is 11 residues long. Germline V gene lookup returns CDR1 DFQATT and CDR2 SNEGSKA (reference sequence). The V and J ends lost 2 bases and 15 bases respectively, with 14 bases between them. CDR3 DNA: TGCAGTGCTAGACCCGGGGAGGCCCGGTTCTTC. The encoded protein is CSARPGEARFF.

J is TRBJ1-3 and V is TRBV9, with unresolved D. Trimming stripped 0 bases from V and 2 bases from J, with 9 bases between. Germline V CDR1 and CDR2: SGDLS, YYNGEE. CDR3 length: 15 residues. The CDR3, as DNA: TGTGCCAGCAGCGTAGATTTCGGGGCTGGAAACACCATATATTTT. This sequence encodes CASSVDFGAGNTIYF.

J is TRBJ2-1 and V is TRBV5-4; maybe TRBD2 (6 bases). Germline CDR1 reads SGHNT; CDR2 reads YYREEE (reference sequence). The CDR3 sequence is 15 residues long. Trimming left V 4 bases short and J 1 base short, with 12 bases between. The CDR3 region is CASSTEGISYNEQFF. The CDR3 DNA follows: TGTGCCAGCAGCACGGAGGGGATATCCTACAATGAGCAGTTCTTC.